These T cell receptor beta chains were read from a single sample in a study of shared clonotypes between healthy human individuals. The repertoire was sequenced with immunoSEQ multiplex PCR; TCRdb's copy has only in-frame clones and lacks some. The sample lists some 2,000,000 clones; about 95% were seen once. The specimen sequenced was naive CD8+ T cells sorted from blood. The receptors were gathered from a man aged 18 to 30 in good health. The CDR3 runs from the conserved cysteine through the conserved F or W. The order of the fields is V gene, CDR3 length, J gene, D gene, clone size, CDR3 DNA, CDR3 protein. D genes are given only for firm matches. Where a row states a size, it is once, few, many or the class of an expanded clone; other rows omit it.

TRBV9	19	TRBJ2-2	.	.	TGTGCCAGCTCCGGAATATATCAAATCGGCGGGGCGAACACCGGGGAGCTGTTTTTT	CASSGIYQIGGANTGELFF
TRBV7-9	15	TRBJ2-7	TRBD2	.	TGTGCCAGCAGCTTATCGTACGGGGGGGACTACGAGCAGTACTTC	CASSLSYGGDYEQYF
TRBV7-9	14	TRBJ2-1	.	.	TGTGCCAGCAGCCCCCGGGACACTTACAATGAGCAGTTCTTC	CASSPRDTYNEQFF
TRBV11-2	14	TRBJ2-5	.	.	TGTGCCAGCAGCCCTACCCTCGGTCAAGAGACCCAGTACTTC	CASSPTLGQETQYF
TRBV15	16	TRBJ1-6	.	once	TGTGCCACCAGCAGAGATTTTAGGGGGTACGATTCACCCCTCCACTTT	CATSRDFRGYDSPLHF
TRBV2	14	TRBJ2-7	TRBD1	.	TGTGCCAGCAGTGAATGGGGACAGGACTACGAGCAGTACTTC	CASSEWGQDYEQYF
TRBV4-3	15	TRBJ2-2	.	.	TGCGCCAGCAGCCAAGATCTCGAAATCACCGGGGAGCTGTTTTTT	CASSQDLEITGELFF
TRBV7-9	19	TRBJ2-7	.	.	TGTGCCAGCACCATCCGCCGGGACACATATTCTTCTAGCTCCTACGAGCAGTACTTC	CASTIRRDTYSSSSYEQYF
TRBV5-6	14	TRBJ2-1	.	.	TGTGCCAGCAGCTTTTCTCTAGCTATGGATGAGCAGTTCTTC	CASSFSLAMDEQFF
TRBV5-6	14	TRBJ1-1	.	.	TGTGCCAGCAGCTTGGGGCGCCTAGGCACTGAAGCTTTCTTT	CASSLGRLGTEAFF
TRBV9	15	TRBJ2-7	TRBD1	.	TGTGCCAGCAGTGATAACGACAGGGAAGGCTACGAGCAGTACTTC	CASSDNDREGYEQYF
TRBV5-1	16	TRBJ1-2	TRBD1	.	TGCGCCAGCAGCCCCGAGGCAGGGGGATCGGGCTATGGCTACACCTTC	CASSPEAGGSGYGYTF
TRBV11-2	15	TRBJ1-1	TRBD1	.	TGTGCCAGCAGCTTAGCCCGGACAGGGTACCCTGAAGCTTTCTTT	CASSLARTGYPEAFF